What follows are 10 T cell receptor beta chains derived from one specimen sequenced in a study of shared clonotypes between healthy human individuals (dated by TCRdb to 2020 to 2021). Library construction relied on the immunoSEQ multiplex PCR assay. TCRdb retrieved this table from immuneACCESS and kept in-frame rearrangements only. Not all clones are present; in checked studies, unresolved V genes account for under half, and no reason is known for the remainder. The sample table records roughly 700,000 clones; over 65% of these occur just once. About 1.8% of the sample rests with the top ten. The sample taken for sequencing was memory CD4+ T cells sorted from blood. The label giving this sample's cell subset or site can be read as: CD45RA-negative fraction. Receptor source: a woman in her twenties or thirties in good health.

This clone was seen a single time. The chain couples TRBV15 to TRBJ2-2; D call uncertain. Trimming pared 0 bases from V and 7 bases from J, leaving 9 bases between. The CDR3 loop spans 14 amino acids. The germline CDR1 and CDR2 sequences are LNHNV and YYDKDF (reference sequence). CDR3 in DNA: TGTGCCACCAGCAGAGAGCCGTTCGGCGGGGAGCTGTTTTTT. Its translation: CATSREPFGGELFF.

This clone turned up a few times. This chain connects TRBV6-6 to TRBJ2-7, with 9 bases that match TRBD1. The germline CDR1 and CDR2 sequences are MNHNY and SVGAGI (reference sequence). V lost 8 bases to trimming and J lost 2 bases; unmatched junction nucleotides: 7. This CDR3 region has 14 residues. DNA for the CDR3: TGTGCCAGCGGCAAGGACAGGGGAGCCTACGAGCAGTACTTC. This translates into CASGKDRGAYEQYF.

This clone was seen a few times. This chain links TRBV29-1 with TRBJ2-3; TRBD2 agrees at 10 bases. This CDR3 spans 14 amino acids. Germline-derived CDR1 and CDR2 are SQVTM and ANQGSEA. The J segment lost 7 bases and the V segment lost 7 bases, leaving 11 bases of the junction unmatched. The CDR3 spells CSAELAGRPNTQYF. In DNA form, the CDR3 reads TGCAGCGCAGAACTAGCGGGGCGTCCAAATACGCAGTATTTT.

The chain couples TRBV2 to TRBJ2-6; tentative D call: TRBD1 (5 bases). V lost 6 bases to trimming and J lost 7 bases, with 13 bases between them. This CDR3 spans 14 amino acids. Germline loops: CDR1 SNHLY, CDR2 FYNNEI. The CDR3 protein is CASSRTRGANVLTF. Here the CDR3 DNA reads TGTGCCAGCAGCCGGACAAGGGGTGCCAACGTCCTGACTTTC. Together with reference TRBV2 and TRBJ2-6, the CDR3 gives the full variable domain: EPEVTQTPSHQVTQMGQEVILRCVPISNHLYFYWYRQILGQKVEFLVSFYNNEISEKSEIFDDQFSVERPDGSNFTLKIRSTKLEDSAMYFCASSRTRGANVLTFGAGSRLTVL.

CDR3 coding DNA: TGTGCCAGCAGCCGTAGGACCGTAAATCAGCCCCAGCATTTT. The encoded protein is CASSRRTVNQPQHF. The chain has TRBV5-6 and TRBJ1-5, with D unresolved. V was clipped by 4 bases and J by 4 bases, with 12 bases between them. Germline CDR1 reads SGHDT; CDR2 reads YYEEEE. The CDR3 spans 14 residues.

The V gene is TRBV28, the J gene TRBJ1-3, with D perhaps TRBD1 (6 bases). The length of the CDR3 is 17 residues. In germline, CDR1 is MDHEN, CDR2 SYDVKM. Trimming took 6 bases from V and 4 from J, leaving 22 bases between them. The CDR3 sequence is CASSPGGAGKFGNTIYF. Here the CDR3 DNA reads TGTGCCAGCAGCCCCGGGGGGGCAGGGAAGTTCGGAAACACCATATATTTT.

The CDR3 region is CASSRGLNTGELFF. The CDR3, as DNA: TGTGCCAGTAGTAGGGGCCTAAACACCGGGGAGCTGTTTTTT. This chain joins TRBV19 and TRBJ2-2, with D perhaps TRBD1 (5 bases). The germline CDR1 and CDR2 sequences are LNHDA and SQIVND (reference sequence). This CDR3 has 14 residues. V lost 4 bases and J 2 bases, leaving 8 bases between the germline ends.

This chain connects TRBV4-1 to TRBJ2-3, with 11 bases matching TRBD2. Unmatched junction bases numbered 8, after V lost 4 bases and J lost 2 bases. The V gene's germline CDR1 is MGHRA and CDR2 YSYEKL. The CDR3 runs to 17 residues. CDR3 nucleotides: TGCGCCAGCAGCCTATCAGGGACTAGCGGCCACACAGATACGCAGTATTTT. Translating gives CASSLSGTSGHTDTQYF.

The chain joins TRBV29-1 to TRBJ2-7; 11 positions agree with TRBD2. Germline V gene lookup returns CDR1 SQVTM and CDR2 ANQGSEA. Trimming removed 6 bases from V and 8 bases from J; junction bases left unmatched: 12. The CDR3 is 14 amino acids. In DNA form, the CDR3 reads TGCAGCGTGAGGTCCGGGACTAGCGGAGTCAAGCAGTACTTC. Its protein is CSVRSGTSGVKQYF.

This clone was observed once. J is TRBJ1-3 and V is TRBV15; 8 bases align to TRBD1. This CDR3 has 15 residues. With 3 bases clipped from V and 2 bases from J, the junction kept 3 bases outside the gene matches. Germline values: CDR1 LNHNV, CDR2 YYDKDF (reference sequence). DNA of the CDR3: TGTGCCACCAGCAGGGACAGGGTCCCTGGAAACACCATATATTTT. Amino acid sequence: CATSRDRVPGNTIYF.